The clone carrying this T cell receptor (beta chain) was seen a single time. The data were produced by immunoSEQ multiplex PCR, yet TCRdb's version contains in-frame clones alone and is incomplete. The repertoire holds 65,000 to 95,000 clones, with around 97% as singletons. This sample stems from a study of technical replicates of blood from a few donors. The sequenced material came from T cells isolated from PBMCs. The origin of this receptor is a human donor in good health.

DNA of the CDR3: TGTGCCAGCTCACCTAGCGGGAGCACCGGGGAGCTGTTTTTT. Its protein is CASSPSGSTGELFF. The J gene is TRBJ2-2, the V gene TRBV18; 9 bases match TRBD2. The CDR3 sequence is 14 residues long. From germline, CDR1 is KGHSH and CDR2 LQKENI. V lost 3 bases, J lost 4 bases, and 0 bases stayed unmatched.